The 8 T cell receptor beta chains in this list originate from one sample, sequenced in a study of yellow fever vaccine responses in identical twins. A single record per CDR3 protein comes from TCRdb applying MiXCR to the RT-PCR reads. Of 30,000 to 40,000 distinct CDR3 sequences in the sample, 45% to 65% were seen once. The source material was T cells from blood (PBMCs), unsorted or a sorted subset (not recorded which), sampled before or after yellow fever vaccination (not recorded which). The receptors derive from a woman in her late teens or twenties who received the yellow fever vaccine.

This chain links TRBV23-1 with TRBJ1-6, with 7 bases identical to TRBD1. TRBV23-1 is assigned to the ORF class and has an uncertain function. The V segment lost 6 bases and the J segment 0 bases; nucleotides outside the gene matches: 11. The length of the CDR3 is 18 residues. CDR3 protein: CASSPRRDSSSYNSPLHF. CDR3 sequence (DNA): TGCGCCAGCAGCCCTCGCCGGGACAGCAGCTCCTATAATTCACCCCTCCACTTT.

The V and J genes are TRBV29-1 and TRBJ2-1; the match to TRBD1 covers 9 bases. This CDR3 spans 14 amino acids. V lost 8 bases and J lost 9; bases outside the gene matches: 14. Germline lookup yields CDR1 SQVTM and CDR2 ANQGSEA. The CDR3 protein is CSSPKGQGVLEQFF. The CDR3 region has the DNA TGCAGCTCCCCGAAGGGACAGGGAGTTCTTGAGCAGTTCTTC.

This chain links TRBV18 with TRBJ2-1; 9 bases align to TRBD1. The germline gives CDR1 KGHSH, CDR2 LQKENI. This CDR3 region has 15 residues. The trim removed 0 bases at V and 6 bases at J, leaving 3 bases unmatched. The CDR3 region has the DNA TGTGCCAGCTCACCACCGCTGACAGGGGGCAATGAGCAGTTCTTC. Its translation is CASSPPLTGGNEQFF.

The chain links TRBV2 to TRBJ2-4; D is uncertain. CDR1 SNHLY and CDR2 FYNNEI come from the germline V gene. With 5 bases removed from V and 6 bases from J, the gap between germline ends came to 11 bases. CDR3 size: 13 residues. The CDR3 loop reads CASSHPQLNIQYF. DNA for the CDR3: TGTGCCAGCAGTCACCCACAGTTAAACATTCAGTACTTC.

This chain links TRBV11-1 with TRBJ1-2; weak D call: TRBD1 (5 bases). The V and J ends lost 0 bases and 7 bases respectively, with 9 bases between them. The germline V gene encodes CDR1 SGHAT and CDR2 FQDESV (reference sequence). This CDR3 spans 13 amino acids. CDR3 sequence: CASSLASGAGYTF. CDR3 coding DNA: TGTGCCAGCAGCTTAGCGTCCGGGGCTGGCTACACCTTC.

The chain couples TRBV18 to TRBJ2-3; 9 bases match TRBD2. CDR3 length: 14 amino acids. Germline V gives CDR1 KGHSH, CDR2 LQKENI. V gave up 5 bases and J gave up 3 bases; unmatched junction bases: 3. The DNA for the CDR3 is TGTGCCAGCTCAAAACTAGCGGGTACAGATACGCAGTATTTT. Translated, it gives CASSKLAGTDTQYF. The full variable domain, rest sourced from reference TRBV18 and TRBJ2-3, is NAGVMQNPRHLVRRRGQEARLRCSPMKGHSHVYWYRQLPEEGLKFMVYLQKENIIDESGMPKERFSAEFPKEGPSILRIQQVVRGDSAAYFCASSKLAGTDTQYFGPGTRLTVL.

The chain couples TRBV18 to TRBJ2-6; the D is unclear. CDR1 is KGHSH, CDR2 LQKENI, per germline. Between the trimmed V and J ends, which lost 0 bases and 0 bases, there was a span of 3 bases. The CDR3 loop spans 15 amino acids. The CDR3 nucleotides read TGTGCCAGCTCACCACCAGCCTCTGGGGCCAACGTCCTGACTTTC. Encoded protein: CASSPPASGANVLTF.

The chain combines TRBV4-3 with TRBJ2-5; weak D call: TRBD1 (6 bases). Germline CDR1 and CDR2: LGHNA and YSLEER. V lost 1 base to trimming and J lost 2 bases, with 11 bases between them. This CDR3 region has 15 residues. This CDR3 reads CASSQAVGGQETQYF. In nucleotides, the CDR3 is TGCGCCAGCAGCCAAGCCGTAGGGGGACAAGAGACCCAGTACTTC.